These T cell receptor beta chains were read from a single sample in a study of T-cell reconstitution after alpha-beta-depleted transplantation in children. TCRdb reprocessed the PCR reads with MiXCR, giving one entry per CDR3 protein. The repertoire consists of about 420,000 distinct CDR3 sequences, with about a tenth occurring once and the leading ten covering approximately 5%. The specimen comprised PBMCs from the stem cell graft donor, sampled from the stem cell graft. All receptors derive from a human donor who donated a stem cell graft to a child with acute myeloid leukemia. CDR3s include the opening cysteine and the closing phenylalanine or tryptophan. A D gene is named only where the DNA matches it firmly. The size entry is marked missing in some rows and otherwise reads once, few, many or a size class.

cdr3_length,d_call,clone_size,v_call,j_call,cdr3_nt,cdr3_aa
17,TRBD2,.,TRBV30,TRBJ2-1,TGTGCCTGGAGTGGGGGACTAGCGGGAATGATGGAGAATGAGCAGTTCTTC,CAWSGGLAGMMENEQFF
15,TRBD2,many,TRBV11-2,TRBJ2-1,TGCGCCAGCAGTCCTAGCGGGGGGACCTACAATGAGCAGTTCTTC,CASSPSGGTYNEQFF
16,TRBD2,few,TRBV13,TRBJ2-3,TGTGCCAGCAGCTTAGGACTAGCGGGATACACAGATACGCAGTATTTT,CASSLGLAGYTDTQYF
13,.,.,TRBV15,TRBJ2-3,TGTGCCACCAGCAGAGATATGACAGATACGCAGTATTTT,CATSRDMTDTQYF
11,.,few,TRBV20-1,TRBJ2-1,TGCAGTGCTAGGGGTGGGCCAAAAATGCTCTTC,CSARGGPKMLF
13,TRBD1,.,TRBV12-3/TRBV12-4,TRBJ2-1,TGTGCCAGCAGTAACATACAGGGGAATGAGCAGTTCTTC,CASSNIQGNEQFF
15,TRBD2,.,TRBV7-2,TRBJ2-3,TGTGCCAGCAGCCACGCCGGGGGGGGCACAGATACGCAGTATTTT,CASSHAGGGTDTQYF
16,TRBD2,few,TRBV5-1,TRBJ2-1,TGCGCCAGCAGCTTGGGGTCAGCGGGACTCTACAATGAGCAGTTCTTC,CASSLGSAGLYNEQFF
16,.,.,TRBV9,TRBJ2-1,TGTGCCAGCAGCGTAGCTAGGGAGAAGGGCTACAATGAGCAGTTCTTC,CASSVAREKGYNEQFF
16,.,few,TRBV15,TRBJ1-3,TGTGCCACCAGCAGAGATTCGCGGACCACTGGAAACACCATATATTTT,CATSRDSRTTGNTIYF
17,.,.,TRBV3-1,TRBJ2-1,TGTGCCAGCAGCCAAGGAACCCCTGGACAGTGGAACAATGAGCAGTTCTTC,CASSQGTPGQWNNEQFF
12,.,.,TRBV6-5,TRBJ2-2,TGTGCCTGCTGTACAGTGGCCGGGGAGCTGTTTTTT,CACCTVAGELFF
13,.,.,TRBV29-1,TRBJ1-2,TGCAGCGTTGGGTCGCAGGGGAGATTCGGCTACACCTTC,CSVGSQGRFGYTF
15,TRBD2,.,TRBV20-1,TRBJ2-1,TGCAGTGCTCGCCCTGGAGCGGGAGGGGACAATGAGCAGTTCTTC,CSARPGAGGDNEQFF